This TCR beta chain was identified in a study of neoadjuvant anti-PD-1 for oral cavity cancer (dated by TCRdb to the early 2020s). Regarding the research as a whole: Before undergoing curative-intent surgical resection, most patients got three to four biweekly nivolumab doses at 3 mg/kg. Patients without progression received a fourth nivolumab dose around day 43 and underwent definitive surgical resection on days 50-56. Under RECIST 1.1, patients with complete response, partial response or stable disease were classed as responders, and patients with progression were classed as non-responders. There were eleven to twelve patients in the parent correlative cohort, and the response rate was around 35%.

For deep sequencing, each PBMC sample was run in six replicates, with libraries mostly built from 400 to 550 ng of input genomic DNA. The immunoSEQ hsTCRbeta kit was used to prepare TCRbeta libraries according to the manufacturer's instructions. The completed libraries were mixed into a single pool at 3 nM, then sequenced with an Illumina NovaSeq 6000 S4 flow cell. Processing in the source paper ran as follows. Raw data preprocessing and quality control were performed with the immunoSEQ Analyzer. The analysis was limited to productive rearrangements, and each clonotype was defined by a unique CDR3 amino acid sequence. Repertoire clonality was estimated as the Gini-Simpson index, which was calculated using the R package tcR. Student's t test was used to compare Gini indices, and Pearson correlation was used to assess associations with tumor size change. This immuneACCESS table, as held by TCRdb, lists in-frame sequences with V and J called but not all clones. Of the missing ones, under half trace to an unresolved V gene in checked studies; the others have no known cause. V, J and clone size reflect that table, while D and trimming were determined from the DNA. The sample table holds about 9,600 clones, of which roughly 62% were seen once. The ten most abundant clones make up approximately 3.8% of the sample.

This specimen's time point label, interpreted: after neoadjuvant nivolumab, at surgical resection. The patients had newly diagnosed stage II-IVA oral cavity squamous cell carcinoma and had not received any prior systemic or radiation treatment. The cohort consisted of patients with HPV-negative, locally advanced oral cavity squamous cell carcinoma. Peripheral blood mononuclear cells were analyzed directly, without maintenance or expansion in culture. Samples were obtained from a longitudinal correlative study of a single-arm phase II trial of neoadjuvant nivolumab in oral cavity squamous cell carcinoma. Subject-matched pre- and post-treatment PBMCs and tumors from three responders and three non-responders underwent genomic DNA-based TCRbeta sequencing. Peripheral blood mononuclear cells were collected before nivolumab treatment and were collected again after treatment, at the time of surgery. The Maxwell RSC DNA from Cells kit was used to extract genomic DNA from PBMCs.

Points the paper makes about the study in general: After neoadjuvant nivolumab, non-responders showed significantly higher T cell clonality (Gini index) in PBMCs than responders did. Higher pretreatment blood Treg/Th17 ratios correlated with higher pretreatment blood TCRbeta clonality and lower post-treatment tumor TCRbeta clonality. The TCR analyses had only three patients in each response group, and the authors called for validation in larger cohorts.

The CDR3 measures 16 amino acids from cysteine to phenylalanine. Only CDR3 DNA is held: 48 bases, read in frame from base 1. The germline V gene sets CDR1 to SGDLS and CDR2 to YYNGEE. Trimming costs V 3 bases and J 13 bases, and their ends lie 26 bases apart. There are a few counts of this clone. Which antigen it targets is not known. Nothing much larger sits one base from this clone, and base qualities are not available. The sequence derives from a person between 35 and 79 years old with oral cavity squamous cell carcinoma. Rearrangement joined TRBV9 to TRBJ2-1; perhaps TRBD2 is the D gene, with 7 bases matching. The starting material was PBMCs, obtained after nivolumab (anti-PD-1) treatment. The CDR3 protein: CASSALGGALVVGQFF. The DNA reads TGTGCCAGCAGCGCCTTGGGGGGGGCTCTAGTTGTTGGTCAGTTCTTC.